This is a list of T cell receptor beta chains from one sample in a study of Graves' ophthalmopathy and Graves' hyperthyroidism. TCRdb itself ran the multiplex PCR reads through MiXCR, one entry per CDR3 protein. Seen here are approximately 1.2 million distinct CDR3 sequences, 35% to 40% observed once, and the top ten hold approximately 10%. The source material was peripheral blood or thyroid tissue (not recorded which). The receptors were gathered from an adult man with Graves' hyperthyroidism. The CDR3 runs from the conserved cysteine through the conserved F or W. Fields, in order: D gene, J gene, V gene, clone size, CDR3 DNA, CDR3 protein. The D gene is left open where the match is weak. Some rows have no size entry. The others give once, few or many, or a class for an expanded clone.

d_call: TRBD1; j_call: TRBJ1-1; v_call: TRBV5-1; clone_size: many; cdr3_nt: TGCGCCAGCAGCCCACAGGGGGCTGGCACTGAAGCTTTCTTT; cdr3_aa: CASSPQGAGTEAFF
d_call: -; j_call: TRBJ1-2; v_call: TRBV6-5; clone_size: -; cdr3_nt: TGTGCCAGCAGTTACTCCGATGCAACTAACTATGGCTACACCTTC; cdr3_aa: CASSYSDATNYGYTF
d_call: TRBD1; j_call: TRBJ1-6; v_call: TRBV10-3; clone_size: -; cdr3_nt: TGTGCCATCTGGGACAGGGTGAATTCACCCCTCCACTTT; cdr3_aa: CAIWDRVNSPLHF
d_call: -; j_call: TRBJ1-1; v_call: TRBV29-1; clone_size: many; cdr3_nt: TGCAGCGTGGTCGCGGACACTGAAGCTTTCTTT; cdr3_aa: CSVVADTEAFF
d_call: TRBD1; j_call: TRBJ1-1; v_call: TRBV6-2/TRBV6-3; clone_size: -; cdr3_nt: TGTGCCAGCAAGGACAGGGGGGATACTGAAGCTTTCTTT; cdr3_aa: CASKDRGDTEAFF
d_call: TRBD1; j_call: TRBJ2-7; v_call: TRBV12-3/TRBV12-4; clone_size: many; cdr3_nt: TGTGCCAGCAGTCGCCGGGACAGGGTCTACGAGCAGTACTTC; cdr3_aa: CASSRRDRVYEQYF
d_call: -; j_call: TRBJ1-1; v_call: TRBV2; clone_size: -; cdr3_nt: TGTGCCAGCATTAGGGCACGGGACACTGAAGCTTTCTTT; cdr3_aa: CASIRARDTEAFF
d_call: -; j_call: TRBJ2-5; v_call: TRBV7-8; clone_size: many; cdr3_nt: TGTGCCATCACGGGAATGCAAGAGACCCAGTACTTC; cdr3_aa: CAITGMQETQYF
d_call: TRBD1; j_call: TRBJ1-5; v_call: TRBV6-5; clone_size: few; cdr3_nt: TGTGCCAGCAGACTCTCCGGGACAGCCAGAAATAGCAATCAGCCCCAGCATTTT; cdr3_aa: CASRLSGTARNSNQPQHF
d_call: -; j_call: TRBJ2-7; v_call: TRBV12-3/TRBV12-4; clone_size: few; cdr3_nt: TGTGCCAGCAGTTCTCCCCGGGAAGGGGACTACGAGCAGTACTTC; cdr3_aa: CASSSPREGDYEQYF
d_call: -; j_call: TRBJ1-2; v_call: TRBV7-2; clone_size: -; cdr3_nt: TGTGCCAGCAGCTTAGTGGGGGGCGGTGGAAACACCTTC; cdr3_aa: CASSLVGGGGNTF
d_call: -; j_call: TRBJ1-1; v_call: TRBV12-3/TRBV12-4; clone_size: -; cdr3_nt: TGTGCCAGCAGTTTAGCGCCACCAACCCTGGGGCGGAACACTGAAGCTTTCTTT; cdr3_aa: CASSLAPPTLGRNTEAFF
d_call: -; j_call: TRBJ2-7; v_call: TRBV4-1; clone_size: -; cdr3_nt: TGCGCCAGCAGCCCAACCCCGTTTCTGTACGAGCAGTACTTC; cdr3_aa: CASSPTPFLYEQYF
d_call: -; j_call: TRBJ2-7; v_call: TRBV7-8; clone_size: many; cdr3_nt: TGTGCCAGCAGCTCAACAGAGATCTCCTACGAGCAGTACTTC; cdr3_aa: CASSSTEISYEQYF
d_call: -; j_call: TRBJ1-3; v_call: TRBV10-3; clone_size: many; cdr3_nt: TGTGCCATCAGAAACGGCTTATCCTCTGGAAACACCATATATTTT; cdr3_aa: CAIRNGLSSGNTIYF
d_call: -; j_call: TRBJ2-5; v_call: TRBV7-8; clone_size: many; cdr3_nt: TGTGCCAGCAGACCCGTAGGGGAGACCCAGTACTTC; cdr3_aa: CASRPVGETQYF
d_call: TRBD1; j_call: TRBJ1-6; v_call: TRBV5-1; clone_size: many; cdr3_nt: TGCGCCAGCAGCCTCGACAGGGCCGGGCACGCACCCCTCCACTTT; cdr3_aa: CASSLDRAGHAPLHF
d_call: TRBD1; j_call: TRBJ1-5; v_call: TRBV10-3; clone_size: -; cdr3_nt: TGTGCCAGCAGTGCCGGGACAGCCTATAGCAATCAGCCCCAGCATTTT; cdr3_aa: CASSAGTAYSNQPQHF
d_call: TRBD2; j_call: TRBJ2-1; v_call: TRBV29-1; clone_size: -; cdr3_nt: TGCAGCGTTCCCAGCGGGAGGGCGAAGGAAGGCAATGAGCAGTTCTTC; cdr3_aa: CSVPSGRAKEGNEQFF
d_call: -; j_call: TRBJ2-7; v_call: TRBV24-1; clone_size: many; cdr3_nt: TGTGCCACCAGTGATTTGTCGGCGCCCTACGAGCAGTACTTC; cdr3_aa: CATSDLSAPYEQYF
d_call: -; j_call: TRBJ2-5; v_call: TRBV15; clone_size: many; cdr3_nt: TGTGCCACCAGCACGGGAATGAAAGAGACCCAGTACTTC; cdr3_aa: CATSTGMKETQYF
d_call: -; j_call: TRBJ2-7; v_call: TRBV9; clone_size: many; cdr3_nt: TGTGCCAGCAGCGGGGACCGGGGCTCCTACGAGCAGTACTTC; cdr3_aa: CASSGDRGSYEQYF
d_call: TRBD1; j_call: TRBJ2-5; v_call: TRBV5-1; clone_size: -; cdr3_nt: TGCGCCAGCAGTGTTGGACAGGGGAGGGGGACCCAGTACTTC; cdr3_aa: CASSVGQGRGTQYF
d_call: -; j_call: TRBJ1-5; v_call: TRBV10-1; clone_size: -; cdr3_nt: TGCGCCAGCCGCATAAAGACAGGCCATAGCAATCAGCCCCAGCATTTT; cdr3_aa: CASRIKTGHSNQPQHF
d_call: -; j_call: TRBJ2-5; v_call: TRBV19; clone_size: many; cdr3_nt: TGTGCCAGTAGGAGAACGGCAGGGCAAGAGACCCAGTACTTC; cdr3_aa: CASRRTAGQETQYF
d_call: TRBD2; j_call: TRBJ2-5; v_call: TRBV30; clone_size: -; cdr3_nt: TGTGCCTGGAGTACCACGGGAGGGGTGGAGACCCAGTACTTC; cdr3_aa: CAWSTTGGVETQYF
d_call: -; j_call: TRBJ1-4; v_call: TRBV30; clone_size: -; cdr3_nt: TGTGCCTGGGGAACGGGACCGCCTAATGAAAAACTGTTTTTT; cdr3_aa: CAWGTGPPNEKLFF
d_call: -; j_call: TRBJ1-3; v_call: TRBV2; clone_size: many; cdr3_nt: TGTGCCAGCACAGGGGAAGGAAACACCATATATTTT; cdr3_aa: CASTGEGNTIYF
d_call: -; j_call: TRBJ1-1; v_call: TRBV6-6; clone_size: once; cdr3_nt: TGTGCCAGCAGGGTCAAACAGAACACTGAAGCTCTCTTT; cdr3_aa: CASRVKQNTEALF
d_call: -; j_call: TRBJ2-2; v_call: TRBV29-1; clone_size: -; cdr3_nt: TGCAGCGTGGGTAACGAGGAGCTGTTTTTT; cdr3_aa: CSVGNEELFF
d_call: TRBD1; j_call: TRBJ1-5; v_call: TRBV19; clone_size: many; cdr3_nt: TGTGCCAGTAGTATCTCCGGGACAGGGTCCGGTCAGCCCCAGCATTTT; cdr3_aa: CASSISGTGSGQPQHF
d_call: TRBD1; j_call: TRBJ2-5; v_call: TRBV2; clone_size: few; cdr3_nt: TGTGCCAGCAGTCAGGGGGCTATCCAAGAGACCCAGTACTTC; cdr3_aa: CASSQGAIQETQYF
d_call: TRBD1; j_call: TRBJ2-5; v_call: TRBV7-2; clone_size: -; cdr3_nt: TGTGCCAGCAGCTTAAGGGGACAGGGGGCCGGGGAGGCCCAGTACTTC; cdr3_aa: CASSLRGQGAGEAQYF
d_call: -; j_call: TRBJ2-5; v_call: TRBV7-8; clone_size: -; cdr3_nt: TGTGCCAGCACCGACCGGGGCCCCCAAGAGACCCAGTACTTC; cdr3_aa: CASTDRGPQETQYF
d_call: TRBD2; j_call: TRBJ2-2; v_call: TRBV7-9; clone_size: few; cdr3_nt: TGTGCCAGCAGCCTACGACTAGCGGGAGGGCCTACCGGGGAGCTGTTTTTT; cdr3_aa: CASSLRLAGGPTGELFF
d_call: TRBD1; j_call: TRBJ2-2; v_call: TRBV7-2; clone_size: few; cdr3_nt: TGTGCCAGCAGCCGCAAACAAACAGGGGCAACCGGGGAGCTGTTTTTT; cdr3_aa: CASSRKQTGATGELFF
d_call: -; j_call: TRBJ2-6; v_call: TRBV7-9; clone_size: -; cdr3_nt: TGTGCCAGCAGCTTACCCAGGGAACCTGGGGCCAACGTCCTGACTTTC; cdr3_aa: CASSLPREPGANVLTF